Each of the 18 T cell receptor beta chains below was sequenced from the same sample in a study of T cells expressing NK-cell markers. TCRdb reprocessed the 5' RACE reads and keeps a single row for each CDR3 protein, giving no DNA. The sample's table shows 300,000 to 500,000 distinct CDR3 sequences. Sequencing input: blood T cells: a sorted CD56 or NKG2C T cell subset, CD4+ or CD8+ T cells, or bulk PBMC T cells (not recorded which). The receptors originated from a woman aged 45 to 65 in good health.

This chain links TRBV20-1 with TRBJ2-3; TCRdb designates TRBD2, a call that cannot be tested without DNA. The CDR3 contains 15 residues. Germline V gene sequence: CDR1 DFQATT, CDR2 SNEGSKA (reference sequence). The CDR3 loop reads CSAGGGRKSTDTQYF.

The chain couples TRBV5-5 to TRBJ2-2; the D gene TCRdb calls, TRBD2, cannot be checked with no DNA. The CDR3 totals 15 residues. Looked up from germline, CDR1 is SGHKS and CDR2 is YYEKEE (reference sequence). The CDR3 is CASSPDGDLPRELFF.

CDR3 loop: CASSPRDGRQPQHF. J is TRBJ1-5 and V is TRBV5-5. Germline V lookup: CDR1 SGHKS, CDR2 YYEKEE (reference sequence). The CDR3 sequence is 14 residues long.

This chain's CDR3 is CASSKQGDEQYF. The V and J genes are TRBV7-9 and TRBJ2-7; TCRdb picks TRBD1, but there is no DNA to check that call. The CDR3 is made up of 12 amino acids. Germline V gene sequence: CDR1 SEHNR, CDR2 FQNEAQ (reference sequence).

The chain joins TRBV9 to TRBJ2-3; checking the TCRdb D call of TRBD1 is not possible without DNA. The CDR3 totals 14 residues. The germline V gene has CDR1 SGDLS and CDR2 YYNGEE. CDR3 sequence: CASSKGQGTDTQYF.

The chain's CDR3 is CATSDLLFTDTQYF. V usage is TRBV24-1 and J usage is TRBJ2-3. This CDR3 region has 14 residues. Per germline, CDR1 KGHDR and CDR2 SFDVKD.

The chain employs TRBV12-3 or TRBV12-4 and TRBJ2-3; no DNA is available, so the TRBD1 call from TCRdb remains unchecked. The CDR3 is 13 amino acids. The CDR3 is CASSFNRADTQYF.

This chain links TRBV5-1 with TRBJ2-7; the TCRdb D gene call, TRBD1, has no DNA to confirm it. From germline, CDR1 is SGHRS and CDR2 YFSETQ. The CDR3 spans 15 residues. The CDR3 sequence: CASSWTGKGIDEQYF.

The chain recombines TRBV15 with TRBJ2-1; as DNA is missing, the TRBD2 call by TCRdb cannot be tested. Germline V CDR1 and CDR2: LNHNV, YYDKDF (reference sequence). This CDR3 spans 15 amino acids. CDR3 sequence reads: CATSSPATSPDEQFF.

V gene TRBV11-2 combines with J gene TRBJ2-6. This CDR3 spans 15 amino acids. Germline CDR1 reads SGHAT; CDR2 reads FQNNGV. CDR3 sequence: CASSLTRSGANVLTF.

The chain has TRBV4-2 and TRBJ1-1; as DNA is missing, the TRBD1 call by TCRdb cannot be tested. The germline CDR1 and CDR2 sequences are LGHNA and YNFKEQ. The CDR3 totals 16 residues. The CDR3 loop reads CASSQDGTGGNTEAFF.

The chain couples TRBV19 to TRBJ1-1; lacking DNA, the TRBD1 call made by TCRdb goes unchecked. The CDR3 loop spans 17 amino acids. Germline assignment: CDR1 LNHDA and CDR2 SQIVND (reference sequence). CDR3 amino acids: CASSIQQGAPANTEAFF. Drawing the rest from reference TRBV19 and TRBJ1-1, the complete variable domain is DGGITQSPKYLFRKEGQNVTLSCEQNLNHDAMYWYRQDPGQGLRLIYYSQIVNDFQKGDIAEGYSVSREKKESFPLTVTSAQKNPTAFYLCASSIQQGAPANTEAFFGQGTRLTVV.

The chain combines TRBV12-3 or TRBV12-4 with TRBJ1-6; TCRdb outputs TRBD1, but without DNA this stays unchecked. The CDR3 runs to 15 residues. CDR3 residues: CASRQGGTYNSPLHF.

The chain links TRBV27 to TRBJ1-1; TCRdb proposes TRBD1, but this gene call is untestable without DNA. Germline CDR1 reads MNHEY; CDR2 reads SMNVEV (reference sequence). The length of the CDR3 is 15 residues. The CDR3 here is CASSFWGRPNTEAFF.

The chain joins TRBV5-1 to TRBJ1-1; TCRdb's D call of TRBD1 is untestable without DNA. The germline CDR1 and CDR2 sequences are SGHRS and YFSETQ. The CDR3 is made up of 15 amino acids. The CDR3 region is CASSLVTGMLAEAFF.

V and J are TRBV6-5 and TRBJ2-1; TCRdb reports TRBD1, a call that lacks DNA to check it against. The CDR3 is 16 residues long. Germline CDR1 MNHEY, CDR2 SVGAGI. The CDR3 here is CASSYRGRGQHNEQFF.

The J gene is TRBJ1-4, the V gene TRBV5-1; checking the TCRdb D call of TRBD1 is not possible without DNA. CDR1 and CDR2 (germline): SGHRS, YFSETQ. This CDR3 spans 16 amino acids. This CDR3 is CASSWAGTGQREKLFF.

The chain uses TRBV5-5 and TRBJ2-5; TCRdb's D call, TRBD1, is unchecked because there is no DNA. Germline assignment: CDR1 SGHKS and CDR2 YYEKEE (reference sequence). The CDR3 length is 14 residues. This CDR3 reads CASSSLRGQETQYF.